This T cell receptor (beta chain) comes out of a study of control samples from healthy donors and cancer patients. Sequenced by immunoSEQ multiplex PCR; TCRdb stores in-frame clones only, minus some. The repertoire holds over 150,000 clones, with just under 95% as singletons. Sequencing was carried out using blood. The source of this sequence is a man aged 35 to 55 in good health.

The CDR3 sequence: CASSLSQGQHF. CDR3 sequence (DNA): TGTGCCAGCAGTTTATCCCAGGGCCAGCATTTT. This sequence joins TRBV28 and TRBJ1-5; the D gene is possibly TRBD1 (5 bases). Germline-derived CDR1 and CDR2 are MDHEN and SYDVKM. V lost 1 base to trimming and J lost 12 bases, with 7 bases between them. The CDR3 is 11 amino acids. The full variable domain, with the rest looked up from reference TRBV28 and TRBJ1-5, is DVKVTQSSRYLVKRTGEKVFLECVQDMDHENMFWYRQDPGLGLRLIYFSYDVKMKEKGDIPEGYSVSREKKERFSLILESASTNQTSMYLCASSLSQGQHFGDGTRLSIL.